The source of this T cell receptor beta chain is a study of shared clonotypes between healthy human individuals. Profiling relied on immunoSEQ multiplex PCR, and the TCRdb table lists in-frame clones only, not all of them. The table includes approximately 720,000 clones, 72% detected once. Within Nashville, Tennessee resided all donors, each a Caucasian adult. Note on this clone: The target antigen is unknown.

Trimming shortened V by 7 bases and J by 6 bases, and 22 bases separated the two germline ends. CDR1 and CDR2 from the germline V gene are MNHEY and SMNVEV (reference sequence). The CDR3 has 15 amino acids. Overall study results and limits: Blood was the sole source, and tissue repertoires probably differ. A generally larger estimated richness was seen in naive subsets than in memory subsets. Clonotypes which were not shared had lower generation probabilities than clonotypes that all four donors shared.

J is TRBJ2-7 and V is TRBV27; possible D gene TRBD2, 6 bases. This receptor was obtained from a woman aged 30 to 39 in good health. Source material: memory CD4+ T cells sorted from blood. Subset noted: CD45RA-negative fraction. CDR3 sequence: CASTGPGRAGREQYF. Written as DNA, the CDR3 is TGTGCCAGCACCGGGCCGGGCAGGGCGGGACGCGAGCAGTACTTC.